Sequencing of this T cell receptor (beta chain) was carried out in a study of OX40 agonist ivuxolimab in advanced cancers. Looking at the study overall: Participants, 75% to 90% male, averaged roughly 59 years of age, ranging from 23 to 79. There were three patients with partial responses, one having hepatocellular carcinoma and two cutaneous melanoma. Study-wide points: The antigen specificity of the peripheral T cells (those that were expanded) was not determined. By week 6 at 0.1 to 3.0 mg/kg, blood CD4+ and CD8+ T cells had expanded clonally.

To note about this clone: Its antigen is unknown.

Trimming took off 3 bases at V and 5 bases at J, with 16 bases between the two ends. Germline CDR1 MDHEN, CDR2 SYDVKM. The CDR3 runs 15 residues. Assay: immunoSEQ multiplex PCR; the TCRdb copy retains only in-frame clones and omits some. The sample gives 65,000 to 95,000 clones, around four fifths of which show up once; less than 0.85% is in the top ten. This TCR was recovered from an adult with an advanced solid tumor such as melanoma, head and neck, liver or kidney cancer. The chain carries TRBV28 and TRBJ1-2; possibly TRBD1 for D (5 bases). Source: CD4+ or CD8+ T cells sorted from blood, taken in a trial of the OX40 agonist ivuxolimab. The CDR3 protein is CASSLGGSRNYGYTF. The CDR3 DNA reads as TGTGCCAGCAGTTTGGGGGGAAGTAGGAATTATGGCTACACCTTC.